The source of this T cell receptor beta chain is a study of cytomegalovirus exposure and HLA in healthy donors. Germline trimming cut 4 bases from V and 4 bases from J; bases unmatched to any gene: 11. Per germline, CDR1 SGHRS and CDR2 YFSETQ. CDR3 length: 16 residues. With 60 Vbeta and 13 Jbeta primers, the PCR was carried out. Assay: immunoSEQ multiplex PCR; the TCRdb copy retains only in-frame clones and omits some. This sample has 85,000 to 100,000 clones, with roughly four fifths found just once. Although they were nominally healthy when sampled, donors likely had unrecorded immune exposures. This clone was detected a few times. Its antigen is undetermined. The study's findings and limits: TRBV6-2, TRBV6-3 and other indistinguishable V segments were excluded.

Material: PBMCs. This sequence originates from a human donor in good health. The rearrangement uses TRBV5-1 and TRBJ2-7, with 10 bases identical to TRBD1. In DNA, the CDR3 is TGCGCCAGCAGCATATCGGGACAGGGGTTTGGTTACGAGCAGTACTTC. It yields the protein CASSISGQGFGYEQYF.